A single T cell receptor beta chain is shown here with its context. Its antigen is not yet known. Base qualities are not provided; no much larger clone lies one nucleotide away. TCRbeta CDR3 regions were amplified from genomic DNA using the immunoSEQ Assay, a bias-controlled multiplex PCR. On the study's bioinformatics: Within the assay, amplification of reference gene primers was used to estimate how many nucleated cells each sample contained. Sequence reads were collapsed and filtered to measure the absolute abundance of every unique TCRbeta CDR3 rearrangement. For each sample, productive Simpson clonality was calculated by taking the square root of Simpson's diversity index across productive rearrangements. What TCRdb holds here is the immuneACCESS table cut down to in-frame rearrangements. Part of the clones is not present; checked against another copy, under half of the missing clones reflect an unresolved V gene, and the others are unexplained. The V and J calls and clone size come from that table; D and trimming were worked out from the DNA. The sample data list approximately 270,000 clones, and 70% to 90% of these were observed just once. The ten largest clones capture 4.1% of the sample.

Sequences SNHLY (CDR1) and FYNNEI (CDR2) are obtained from the germline V gene. Including cysteine and phenylalanine, the CDR3 has 16 amino acids. The read is trimmed to its CDR3 DNA, 48 bases read in frame from base 1. Trimming takes 10 bases off V and 3 bases off J; junction bases not matched to a gene: 11. The entry originates in a study of blood T cell repertoires in COVID-19 (dated by TCRdb to 2020 to 2021). For context, the study as a whole: Samples covering the acute and convalescent phases of COVID-19 were provided by collaborators in the United States, Italy and Spain. The prospective study material was composed of cDNA or gDNA derived from T cells, B-cell-depleted T cells, or PBMCs. HLA class I and class II types, where available, came from metadata supplied by the sample provider rather than from assay-based typing. Subjects who had been exposed to COVID-19, were actively infected with it, or had recovered from it provided the deeply sampled blood TCRbeta repertoires that made up the dataset. A freely available public database, intended as a resource for researchers studying the immune response to SARS-CoV-2, is where the repertoires were released. The sample metadata nearly always contained a de-identified subject ID, COVID-19 status, age in years and sex. The samples were drawn from two sources: the first 160 participants of the ongoing ImmuneRACE study, and 1,254 subjects contributed by 6 global collaborators.

Participants in the prospective study were enrolled through a virtual design, were aged roughly 18 to 90 years, and lived in under 25 United States geographic areas. In the prospective study, participants were assigned to cohorts based on the clinical history participants reported in a screening survey and a study questionnaire. In the prospective study, mobile phlebotomists collected whole blood, serum and a nasopharyngeal or oropharyngeal swab from each participant. Participants in the prospective study had the option to provide additional blood draws and questionnaires over a roughly 2-month period. Before DNA extraction, blood samples from the prospective study were shipped at room temperature or frozen. General findings and caveats noted by the study authors: The quantity of clinical and demographic metadata differed by source and by participant and was supplied without curation.

The TCR comes from a woman aged 25 to 39 with acute COVID-19. The chain joins TRBV2 to TRBJ2-6, and 8 junction bases match TRBD1. Input material: PBMCs or T cells enriched from blood (not recorded which). The CDR3 region has the sequence CATHARGLFGANVLTF. The nucleotide sequence reads TGTGCCACCCACGCCAGGGGGCTTTTTGGGGCCAACGTCCTGACTTTC.